This T cell receptor beta chain was sequenced during a study of OX40 agonist ivuxolimab in advanced cancers. Study information: Participants could have had prior anti-PD-1, anti-PD-L1 or anti-CTLA-4 therapy, and approximately 40% had some. General study results and limits: Low normalized clonal expansion also occurred in some nonresponding patients.

Systemic immunosuppression or a history of autoimmune disease excluded patients. Generated by immunoSEQ multiplex PCR, the TCRdb table keeps only in-frame clones and is missing some. The repertoire consists of tens of thousands of clones, with around 80% occurring once and the leading ten covering more than 6%. The germline gives CDR1 SGHNT, CDR2 YYREEE (reference sequence). Trimming took off 4 bases at V and 2 bases at J, with 19 bases between the two ends. This CDR3 region has 16 residues. In regard to this clone: The antigen is unknown.

The chain carries TRBV5-4 and TRBJ2-7; D is possibly TRBD1 (6 bases). The sample in question was CD4+ or CD8+ T cells sorted from blood, obtained in a trial of the OX40 agonist ivuxolimab. This TCR came from an adult with an advanced solid tumor such as melanoma, head and neck, liver or kidney cancer. The CDR3 nucleotides read TGTGCCAGCAGCACCACCCCCGGGACACCCCCCTACGAGCAGTACTTC. It is translated as CASSTTPGTPPYEQYF.